This TCR beta chain derives from a study of blood T cells in healthy people across ages. The authors ran a second PCR of 7 to 11 cycles using a sample-barcoded 5' primer and a J-beta primer mix. TCRdb re-analysed the 5' RACE reads in MiXCR, keeping a single row per CDR3 protein. The sample has about 1.6 million distinct CDR3 sequences, around 36% seen once; the top ten hold about 11%. The CDR3 has 16 amino acids. Germline values: CDR1 LGHDT, CDR2 YNNKEL (reference sequence). With regard to this clonotype: A much larger clone sits a single nucleotide away, making a read error possible.

The clonotype originates from a woman aged 25 to 39 in good health. The sequenced sample was blood. The chain is built from TRBV3-1 and TRBJ2-1, with 8 bases aligning to TRBD2. The DNA for the CDR3 is TGTGCCAGCGGCCAAGATCCGGAGCGGGAGAGGGGTGAGCAGTTCTTC. As protein: CASGQDPERERGEQFF.